This TCR beta chain was identified during a study of cytomegalovirus exposure and HLA in healthy donors. Study-wide points: A missense variant in DCLRE1C was later tied to TCR beta V- and J-gene trimming. Most TCR beta V segments were productive about 87% or about 30% of the time in an earlier analysis. CMV serostatus alone was available as immune exposure information.

This clone was seen just once. Its antigen is not known. This CDR3 is built from 19 residues. Per the germline V gene, CDR1 is LGHNA and CDR2 is YSLEER. V was clipped by 4 bases and J by 4 bases; unmatched bases: 20. Donors likely had unrecorded immune exposures despite being nominally healthy when sampled. PCR used 60 Vbeta primers and 13 Jbeta primers. The method was immunoSEQ multiplex PCR; TCRdb's version includes in-frame clones alone and lacks a portion of them. The sample lists over 100,000 clones; under 80% were seen once. Sequenced input: PBMCs. The rearrangement links TRBV4-3 to TRBJ2-3; 7 positions match TRBD1. The receptor was derived from a woman aged 50 to 60 in good health and CMV-seropositive. The CDR3 loop is CASSLDLTGRPTVPDTQYF. Written as DNA, the CDR3 is TGCGCCAGCAGCCTGGACTTGACAGGGAGACCGACTGTACCAGATACGCAGTATTTT.